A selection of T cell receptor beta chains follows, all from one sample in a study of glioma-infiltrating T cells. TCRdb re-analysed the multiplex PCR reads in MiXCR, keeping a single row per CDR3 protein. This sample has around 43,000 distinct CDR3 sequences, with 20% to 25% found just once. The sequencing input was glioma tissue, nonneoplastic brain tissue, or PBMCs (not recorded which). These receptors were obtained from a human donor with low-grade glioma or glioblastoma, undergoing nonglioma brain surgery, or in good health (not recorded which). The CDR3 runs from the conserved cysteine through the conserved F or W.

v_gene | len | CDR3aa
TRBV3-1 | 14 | CASSPDSPNSPLHF
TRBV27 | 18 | CVSSLVPPISTSGYEQYF
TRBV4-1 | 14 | CASSRVGGGGTQYF
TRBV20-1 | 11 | CSATRGGEQYF
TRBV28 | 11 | CASRLGPGAFF
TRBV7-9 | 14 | CASSLVATQETQYF
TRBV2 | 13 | CASSVNPTYGYTF
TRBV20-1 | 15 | CSARRREGVSDTQYF
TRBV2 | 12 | CASSEQAYGYTF
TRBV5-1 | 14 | CASSPRGTHNEQFF
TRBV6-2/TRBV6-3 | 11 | CAAGSWTEAFF
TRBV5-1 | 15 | CASSRIPGTEETQYF
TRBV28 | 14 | CASSLGQGFDTQYF
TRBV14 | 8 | CASSPRGF
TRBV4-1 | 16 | CVSSPSSAGSSYGYTF
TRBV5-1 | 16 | CASSLTGAGYNSPLHF
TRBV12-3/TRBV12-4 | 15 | CASSLVSGSNQPQHF
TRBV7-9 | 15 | CASSLAKDIDYEQYF
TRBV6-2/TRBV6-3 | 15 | CASSYPRGSNTEAFF
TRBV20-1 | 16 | CSARAGTGNFNQPQHF
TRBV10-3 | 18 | CAISESTGLADSFNEQFF
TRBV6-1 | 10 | CASSGLEAFF
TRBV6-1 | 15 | CASSPGTGGSYEQYF
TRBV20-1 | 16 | CSARQQVARITDTQYF
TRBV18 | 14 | CASSSRDRGRGYTF
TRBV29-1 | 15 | CSVDRNSGGYNEQFF